This T cell receptor beta chain comes out of a study of patients and donors after allogeneic stem cell transplantation. V was trimmed by 0 bases and J by 11 bases, leaving 8 bases between them. Germline CDR1 is DFQATT and CDR2 is SNEGSKA (reference sequence). The CDR3 length is 11 residues. TCRdb reanalysed the RT-PCR reads using MiXCR and keeps one entry per CDR3 protein. Here the sample spans some 200,000 distinct CDR3 sequences, less than 45% being singletons. The chain is built from TRBV20-1 and TRBJ2-4; no firm D call. Input material: blood, either unsorted or a sorted T cell fraction (not recorded which). The sequence came from a human donor who was either an allogeneic HSCT recipient or a stem cell or donor lymphocyte infusion donor (not recorded which). It is not recorded whose cells these are; they may come from a transplant donor. The DNA for the CDR3 is TGCAGTGCTAGAGATCTCCCCTTTCAGTACTTC. As protein: CSARDLPFQYF.